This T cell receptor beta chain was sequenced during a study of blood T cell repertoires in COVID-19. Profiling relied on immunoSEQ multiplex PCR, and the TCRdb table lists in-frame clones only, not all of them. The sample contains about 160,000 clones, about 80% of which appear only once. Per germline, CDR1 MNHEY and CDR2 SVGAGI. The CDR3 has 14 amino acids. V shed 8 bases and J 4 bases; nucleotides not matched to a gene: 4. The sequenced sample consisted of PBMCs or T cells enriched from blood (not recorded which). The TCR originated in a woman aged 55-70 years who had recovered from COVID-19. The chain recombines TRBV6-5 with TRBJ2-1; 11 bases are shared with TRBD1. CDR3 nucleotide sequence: TGTGCCAGCCGAGGGACAGGGGGTTACAATGAGCAGTTCTTC. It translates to CASRGTGGYNEQFF.